The rows below give T cell receptor beta chains drawn from one sample of a study of blood T cells in healthy people across ages. MiXCR, run by TCRdb on the 5' RACE reads, gives a single entry per CDR3 protein. This sample has 630,000 or so distinct CDR3 sequences, with about 34% found just once. The sample comprised blood. These receptors all come from an elderly woman in good health. Both conserved end residues are part of each CDR3. The D gene is left open where the match is weak. Some rows have no size entry. The others give once, few or many, or a class for an expanded clone.

v_call: TRBV20-1; clone_size: NA; d_call: TRBD1; j_call: TRBJ1-4; cdr3_nt: TGCAGTGCTAGAGATCGGGAGACAGGGTCACAAAAACTGTTTTTT; cdr3_aa: CSARDRETGSQKLFF
v_call: TRBV20-1; clone_size: few; d_call: NA; j_call: TRBJ1-5; cdr3_nt: TGCAGTGCTAGAGGAGAGTGGACTCAGCCCCAGCATTTT; cdr3_aa: CSARGEWTQPQHF
v_call: TRBV29-1; clone_size: many; d_call: NA; j_call: TRBJ2-3; cdr3_nt: TGCAGCGTTGAAACCCAAACTAGAGCGGGTTTCACAGATACGCAGTATTTT; cdr3_aa: CSVETQTRAGFTDTQYF
v_call: TRBV20-1; clone_size: few; d_call: NA; j_call: TRBJ1-1; cdr3_nt: TGCAGTGCCCAGGGACCCCGTGGCACTGAAGCTTTCTTT; cdr3_aa: CSAQGPRGTEAFF
v_call: TRBV15; clone_size: many; d_call: TRBD1; j_call: TRBJ2-3; cdr3_nt: TGTGCCACCAGCAGAGATCTAATAGGGACAGGGTCACCGGATACGCAGTATTTT; cdr3_aa: CATSRDLIGTGSPDTQYF
v_call: TRBV29-1; clone_size: many; d_call: NA; j_call: TRBJ2-2; cdr3_nt: TGCAGCGCTGTTCAGGGGAACACCGGGGAGCTGTTTTTT; cdr3_aa: CSAVQGNTGELFF
v_call: TRBV10-3; clone_size: many; d_call: TRBD1; j_call: TRBJ2-3; cdr3_nt: TGTGCCATCAGTGAGTCCCCAGGGGGAGTCACAGATACGCAGTATTTT; cdr3_aa: CAISESPGGVTDTQYF
v_call: TRBV3-1; clone_size: many; d_call: TRBD2; j_call: TRBJ2-1; cdr3_nt: TGTGCCAGCAGCCAAGAGGCAGGGAGGGGTGAGCAGTTCTTC; cdr3_aa: CASSQEAGRGEQFF
v_call: TRBV20-1; clone_size: few; d_call: NA; j_call: TRBJ2-7; cdr3_nt: TGCAGTGCTATGCGGGGCTCCTACGAGCAGTACTTC; cdr3_aa: CSAMRGSYEQYF
v_call: TRBV5-1; clone_size: many; d_call: NA; j_call: TRBJ2-3; cdr3_nt: TGCGCCAGCAGCTTGGTGGCAGAACCCACAGATACGCAGTATTTT; cdr3_aa: CASSLVAEPTDTQYF
v_call: TRBV29-1; clone_size: NA; d_call: NA; j_call: TRBJ2-1; cdr3_nt: TGCAGCGTTCGATCAAATGAGCAGTTCTTC; cdr3_aa: CSVRSNEQFF
v_call: TRBV15; clone_size: NA; d_call: NA; j_call: TRBJ1-5; cdr3_nt: TGTGCCACCGCCCGAACCCGGGGGAACAATCAGCCCCAGCATTTT; cdr3_aa: CATARTRGNNQPQHF
v_call: TRBV30; clone_size: few; d_call: NA; j_call: TRBJ2-5; cdr3_nt: TGTGCCTGGGGGGGGCCGGGGGCCCAGTACTTC; cdr3_aa: CAWGGPGAQYF
v_call: TRBV14; clone_size: few; d_call: TRBD2; j_call: TRBJ2-3; cdr3_nt: TGTGCCAGCAGCCAAGATCGAGCGGGGGGCACAGATACGCAGTATTTT; cdr3_aa: CASSQDRAGGTDTQYF
v_call: TRBV20-1; clone_size: NA; d_call: TRBD1; j_call: TRBJ1-4; cdr3_nt: TGCAGTGCCTGGACAGGGTACTCTAATGAAAAACTGTTTTTT; cdr3_aa: CSAWTGYSNEKLFF
v_call: TRBV20-1; clone_size: NA; d_call: TRBD1; j_call: TRBJ2-3; cdr3_nt: TGCAGTGCTCCGCCCGGGACAGGCTTCCGCACAGATACGCAGTATTTT; cdr3_aa: CSAPPGTGFRTDTQYF
v_call: TRBV20-1; clone_size: NA; d_call: TRBD1; j_call: TRBJ1-6; cdr3_nt: TGCGGTGCTAGGGGGCCCGATAATTCACCCCTCCACTTT; cdr3_aa: CGARGPDNSPLHF
v_call: TRBV30; clone_size: many; d_call: TRBD1; j_call: TRBJ1-2; cdr3_nt: TGTGCCTGGGTTGCAGGGGGGTATGGCTACACCTTC; cdr3_aa: CAWVAGGYGYTF
v_call: TRBV5-1; clone_size: NA; d_call: TRBD1; j_call: TRBJ2-1; cdr3_nt: TGCGCCAGCAGCACTCGCCCTTCCGGGACAGGGGGCTACAATGAGCAGTTCTTC; cdr3_aa: CASSTRPSGTGGYNEQFF
v_call: TRBV9; clone_size: NA; d_call: NA; j_call: TRBJ1-2; cdr3_nt: TGTGCCAGCAGCGGTTTTGGCAGCTACTATGGCTACACCTTC; cdr3_aa: CASSGFGSYYGYTF
v_call: TRBV28; clone_size: NA; d_call: NA; j_call: TRBJ2-1; cdr3_nt: TGTGCCAGCAGGTTTGGGGGTGCGGGGTCCAATGAGCATTTCTTC; cdr3_aa: CASRFGGAGSNEHFF
v_call: TRBV6-5; clone_size: NA; d_call: NA; j_call: TRBJ1-2; cdr3_nt: TGTGCCAGCAGTTACCGACAGATGGTCTATGGCTACACCTTC; cdr3_aa: CASSYRQMVYGYTF
v_call: TRBV7-2; clone_size: many; d_call: NA; j_call: TRBJ1-5; cdr3_nt: TGTGCCAGCAGCCCGACCTCCGGGATCCTCAATCAGCCCCAGCATTTT; cdr3_aa: CASSPTSGILNQPQHF
v_call: TRBV20-1; clone_size: many; d_call: NA; j_call: TRBJ1-2; cdr3_nt: TGCAGTGCTGTTTCTAACTATGGCTACACCTTC; cdr3_aa: CSAVSNYGYTF
v_call: TRBV5-1; clone_size: many; d_call: NA; j_call: TRBJ2-3; cdr3_nt: TGCGCCAGCAGCTCCGGGGGAGCCGCTAGCACAGATACGCAGTATTTT; cdr3_aa: CASSSGGAASTDTQYF
v_call: TRBV20-1; clone_size: many; d_call: NA; j_call: TRBJ2-5; cdr3_nt: TGCAGTGCTAGAGTGGAAGAGACCCAGTACTTC; cdr3_aa: CSARVEETQYF
v_call: TRBV3-1; clone_size: once; d_call: TRBD2; j_call: TRBJ2-7; cdr3_nt: TGTGCCAGCAGCCGCAGACTAGCGGGGGGTAGTCTGGGCTATGAGCAGTACTTC; cdr3_aa: CASSRRLAGGSLGYEQYF
v_call: TRBV18; clone_size: many; d_call: TRBD1; j_call: TRBJ2-7; cdr3_nt: TGTGCCAGCTCACCACCTACGTCCCGGGACAGGTACCACGAGCAGTACTTC; cdr3_aa: CASSPPTSRDRYHEQYF
v_call: TRBV20-1; clone_size: many; d_call: TRBD1; j_call: TRBJ1-2; cdr3_nt: TGCAGTGCCTCCCTCGCGGGACAGGGGGGTCAGGGCTACACCTTC; cdr3_aa: CSASLAGQGGQGYTF
v_call: TRBV13; clone_size: few; d_call: NA; j_call: TRBJ1-1; cdr3_nt: TGTGCCAGCAGCTTATGGGATAGAAACACTGAAGCTTTCTTT; cdr3_aa: CASSLWDRNTEAFF
v_call: TRBV5-1; clone_size: NA; d_call: NA; j_call: TRBJ2-7; cdr3_nt: TGCGCCAGCAGCTTGTTCAAGGGCGAGCAGTACTTC; cdr3_aa: CASSLFKGEQYF
v_call: TRBV9; clone_size: NA; d_call: TRBD1; j_call: TRBJ1-6; cdr3_nt: TGTGCCAGCAGCGCGATCGGGACAGTAAATTCACCCCTCCACTTT; cdr3_aa: CASSAIGTVNSPLHF
v_call: TRBV4-3; clone_size: NA; d_call: NA; j_call: TRBJ2-2; cdr3_nt: TGCGCCAGCAGCCTCGGAAACGTCGGCACCGGGGAGCTGTTTTTT; cdr3_aa: CASSLGNVGTGELFF
v_call: TRBV27; clone_size: many; d_call: TRBD1; j_call: TRBJ1-2; cdr3_nt: TGTGCCAGCAGGACTACAGGGGGCTATGGCTACACCTTC; cdr3_aa: CASRTTGGYGYTF
v_call: TRBV5-1; clone_size: NA; d_call: TRBD1; j_call: TRBJ1-1; cdr3_nt: TGCGCCAGCGCGTCGGGACAGGGGGCCACTGAAGCTTTCTTT; cdr3_aa: CASASGQGATEAFF
v_call: TRBV7-9; clone_size: few; d_call: TRBD1; j_call: TRBJ1-1; cdr3_nt: TGTGCCAGCAGCCCGTTACAGGGGAGGGACACTGAAGCTTTCTTT; cdr3_aa: CASSPLQGRDTEAFF
v_call: TRBV14; clone_size: NA; d_call: NA; j_call: TRBJ2-7; cdr3_nt: TGTGCCAGCAGCAGGACTAAATACGAGCAGTACTTC; cdr3_aa: CASSRTKYEQYF
v_call: TRBV5-6; clone_size: NA; d_call: NA; j_call: TRBJ2-5; cdr3_nt: TGTGCCAGGAGCTTTTGGGCCGCGCTTACCTACGAGCAGAACTTC; cdr3_aa: CARSFWAALTYEQNF
v_call: TRBV29-1; clone_size: NA; d_call: NA; j_call: TRBJ1-1; cdr3_nt: TGCAGCGTGAGAGACGGTGAAGCTTTCTTT; cdr3_aa: CSVRDGEAFF
v_call: TRBV20-1; clone_size: NA; d_call: NA; j_call: TRBJ2-7; cdr3_nt: TGCAGTGCTTCCGGGACGTCGGAATCCTACGAGCAGTACTTC; cdr3_aa: CSASGTSESYEQYF
v_call: TRBV18; clone_size: many; d_call: TRBD1; j_call: TRBJ2-4; cdr3_nt: TGTGCCAGCTCGCGGACAGGGGGCTACGAAAACATTCAGTACTTC; cdr3_aa: CASSRTGGYENIQYF
v_call: TRBV6-2/TRBV6-3; clone_size: few; d_call: NA; j_call: TRBJ2-5; cdr3_nt: TGTGCCAGCAGTTACGAACACCAAGAGACCCAGTACTTC; cdr3_aa: CASSYEHQETQYF
v_call: TRBV6-5; clone_size: many; d_call: TRBD1; j_call: TRBJ1-2; cdr3_nt: TGTGCCAGCAGTTCGCCGGGACAGGGGGTTGGCTACACCTTC; cdr3_aa: CASSSPGQGVGYTF
v_call: TRBV4-3; clone_size: NA; d_call: NA; j_call: TRBJ1-1; cdr3_nt: TGCGCCAGCAGCCATGGAGACCCATCCACTCCAGGGGCCACTGAAGCTTTCTTT; cdr3_aa: CASSHGDPSTPGATEAFF
v_call: TRBV5-1; clone_size: NA; d_call: NA; j_call: TRBJ2-5; cdr3_nt: TGCGCCAGCAGCCCGGGGATTGAGACCAAGTACTTC; cdr3_aa: CASSPGIETKYF
v_call: TRBV20-1; clone_size: many; d_call: TRBD1; j_call: TRBJ1-3; cdr3_nt: TGCAGTGCTAGAGATGTGGCCCGGACAGGGACAGATGGAAACACCATATATTTT; cdr3_aa: CSARDVARTGTDGNTIYF
v_call: TRBV3-1; clone_size: NA; d_call: NA; j_call: TRBJ2-2; cdr3_nt: TGTGCCAGCAGCTTACGAAGGGCCGGGGAGCTGTTTTTT; cdr3_aa: CASSLRRAGELFF
v_call: TRBV20-1; clone_size: many; d_call: NA; j_call: TRBJ2-5; cdr3_nt: TGCAGTGCTCCCGTGACGCCCTCCGAGACCCAGTACTTC; cdr3_aa: CSAPVTPSETQYF
v_call: TRBV20-1; clone_size: many; d_call: TRBD1; j_call: TRBJ1-1; cdr3_nt: TGCAGTGCTTCCGGACAGGGGGCGCAAGGGAACACTGAAGCTTTCTTT; cdr3_aa: CSASGQGAQGNTEAFF
v_call: TRBV28; clone_size: many; d_call: TRBD2; j_call: TRBJ2-3; cdr3_nt: TGTGCCAGCAGTCCTACAACTAGCGGGGGACGGGATACGCAGTATTTT; cdr3_aa: CASSPTTSGGRDTQYF
v_call: TRBV30; clone_size: NA; d_call: NA; j_call: TRBJ1-4; cdr3_nt: TGTGCCTGGAGCCCCCTTCGCGAAAAACTGTTTTTT; cdr3_aa: CAWSPLREKLFF
v_call: TRBV20-1; clone_size: NA; d_call: NA; j_call: TRBJ2-1; cdr3_nt: TGCAGTGCTAGTCTGGGCAGCCAATCTTACAATGAGCAGTTCTTC; cdr3_aa: CSASLGSQSYNEQFF